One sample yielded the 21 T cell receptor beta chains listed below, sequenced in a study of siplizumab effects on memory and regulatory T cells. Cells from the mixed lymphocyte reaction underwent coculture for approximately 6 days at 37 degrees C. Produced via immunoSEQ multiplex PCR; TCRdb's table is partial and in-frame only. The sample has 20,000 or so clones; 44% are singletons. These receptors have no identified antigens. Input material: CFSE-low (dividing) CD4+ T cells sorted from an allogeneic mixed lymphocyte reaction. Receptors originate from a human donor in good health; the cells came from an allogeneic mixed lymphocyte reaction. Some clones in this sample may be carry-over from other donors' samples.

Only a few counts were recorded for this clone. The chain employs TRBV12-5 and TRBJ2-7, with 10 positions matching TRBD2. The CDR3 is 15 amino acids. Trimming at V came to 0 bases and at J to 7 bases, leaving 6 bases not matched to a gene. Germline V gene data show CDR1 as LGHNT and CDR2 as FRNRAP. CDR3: CASGLVLAGVGEQYF. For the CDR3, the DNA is TGTGCTAGTGGTTTGGTTCTAGCGGGAGTAGGTGAGCAGTACTTC. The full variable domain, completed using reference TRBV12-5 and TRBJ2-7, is DARVTQTPRHKVTEMGQEVTMRCQPILGHNTVFWYRQTMMQGLELLAYFRNRAPLDDSGMPKDRFSAEMPDATLATLKIQPSEPRDSAVYFCASGLVLAGVGEQYFGPGTRLTVT.

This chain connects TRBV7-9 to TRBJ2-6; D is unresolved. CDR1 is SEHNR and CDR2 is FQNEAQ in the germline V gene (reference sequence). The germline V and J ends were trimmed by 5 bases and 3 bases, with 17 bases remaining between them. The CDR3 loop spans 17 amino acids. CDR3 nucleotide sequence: TGTGCCAGCAGCACATCCGTCGGGCAGTATGGGGCCAACGTCCTGACTTTC. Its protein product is CASSTSVGQYGANVLTF.

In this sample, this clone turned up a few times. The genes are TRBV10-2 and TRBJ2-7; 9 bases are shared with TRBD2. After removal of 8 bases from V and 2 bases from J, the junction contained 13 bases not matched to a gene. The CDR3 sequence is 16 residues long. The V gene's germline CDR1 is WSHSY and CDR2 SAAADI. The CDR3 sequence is CASSQVVASGTYEQYF. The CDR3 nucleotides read TGCGCCAGCTCTCAGGTTGTGGCTAGCGGGACCTACGAGCAGTACTTC.

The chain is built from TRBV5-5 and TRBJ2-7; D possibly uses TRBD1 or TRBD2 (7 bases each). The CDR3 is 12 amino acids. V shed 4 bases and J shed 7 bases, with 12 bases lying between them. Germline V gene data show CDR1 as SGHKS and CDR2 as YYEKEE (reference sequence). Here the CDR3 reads CASSRQGGEQYF. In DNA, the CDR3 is TGTGCCAGCAGCCGCCAGGGGGGGGAGCAGTACTTC.

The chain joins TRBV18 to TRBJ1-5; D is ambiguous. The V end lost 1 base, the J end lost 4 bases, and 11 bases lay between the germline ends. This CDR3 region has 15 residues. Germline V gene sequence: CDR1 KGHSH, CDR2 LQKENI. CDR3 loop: CASSPQGSVNQPQHF. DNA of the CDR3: TGTGCCAGCTCACCACAAGGGAGTGTGAATCAGCCCCAGCATTTT.

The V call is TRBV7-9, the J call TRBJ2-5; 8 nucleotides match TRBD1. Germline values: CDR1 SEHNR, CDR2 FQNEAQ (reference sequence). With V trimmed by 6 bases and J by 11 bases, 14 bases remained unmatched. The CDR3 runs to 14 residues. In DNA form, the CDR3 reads TGTGCCAGCAGTTCCTCCTGGACAGGGAGTGAGCAGTACTTC. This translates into CASSSSWTGSEQYF.

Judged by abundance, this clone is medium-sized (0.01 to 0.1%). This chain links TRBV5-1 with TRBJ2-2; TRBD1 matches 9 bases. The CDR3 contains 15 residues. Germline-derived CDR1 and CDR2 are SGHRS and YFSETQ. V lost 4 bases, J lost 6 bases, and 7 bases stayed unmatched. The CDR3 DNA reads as TGCGCCAGCAGCGCGAGGACAGGGGTCCCCGGGGAGCTGTTTTTT. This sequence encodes CASSARTGVPGELFF. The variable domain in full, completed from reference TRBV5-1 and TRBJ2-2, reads KAGVTQTPRYLIKTRGQQVTLSCSPISGHRSVSWYQQTPGQGLQFLFEYFSETQRNKGNFPGRFSGRQFSNSRSEMNVSTLELGDSALYLCASSARTGVPGELFFGEGSRLTVL.

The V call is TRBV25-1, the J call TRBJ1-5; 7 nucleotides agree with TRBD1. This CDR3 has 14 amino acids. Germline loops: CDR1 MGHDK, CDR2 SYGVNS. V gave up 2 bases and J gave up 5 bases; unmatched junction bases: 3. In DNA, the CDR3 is TGTGCCAGCAGTGAAGACAGGGACTATCAGCCCCAGCATTTT. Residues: CASSEDRDYQPQHF. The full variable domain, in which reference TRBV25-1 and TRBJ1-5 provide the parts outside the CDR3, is EADIYQTPRYLVIGTGKKITLECSQTMGHDKMYWYQQDPGMELHLIHYSYGVNSTEKGDLSSESTVSRIRTEHFPLTLESARPSHTSQYLCASSEDRDYQPQHFGDGTRLSIL.

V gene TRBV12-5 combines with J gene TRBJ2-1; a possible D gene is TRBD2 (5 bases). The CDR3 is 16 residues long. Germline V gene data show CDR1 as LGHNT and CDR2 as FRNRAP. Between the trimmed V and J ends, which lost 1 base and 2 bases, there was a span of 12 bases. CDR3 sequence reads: CASGLASGVTYNEQFF. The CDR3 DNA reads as TGTGCTAGTGGTTTGGCTTCCGGGGTTACCTACAATGAGCAGTTCTTC. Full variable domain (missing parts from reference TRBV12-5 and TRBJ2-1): DARVTQTPRHKVTEMGQEVTMRCQPILGHNTVFWYRQTMMQGLELLAYFRNRAPLDDSGMPKDRFSAEMPDATLATLKIQPSEPRDSAVYFCASGLASGVTYNEQFFGPGTRLTVL.

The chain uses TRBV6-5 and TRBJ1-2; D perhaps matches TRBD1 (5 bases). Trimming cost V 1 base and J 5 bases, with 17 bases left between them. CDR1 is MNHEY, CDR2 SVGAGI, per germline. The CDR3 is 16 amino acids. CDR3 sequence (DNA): TGTGCCAGCAGTTACTTGGGACCGATGTGGGGATATGGCTACACCTTC. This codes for CASSYLGPMWGYGYTF.

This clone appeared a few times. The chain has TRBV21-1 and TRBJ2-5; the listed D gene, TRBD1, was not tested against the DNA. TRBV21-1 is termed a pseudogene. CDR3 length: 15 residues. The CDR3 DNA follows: TGTGCCAGCAGCAACCGGGACAGGGGAACGGAGACCCAGTACTTC. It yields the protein CASSNRDRGTETQYF.

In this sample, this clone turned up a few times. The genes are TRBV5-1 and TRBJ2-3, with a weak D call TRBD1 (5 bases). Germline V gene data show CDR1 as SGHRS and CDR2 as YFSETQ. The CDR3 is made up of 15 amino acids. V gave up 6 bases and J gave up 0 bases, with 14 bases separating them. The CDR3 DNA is TGCGCCAGCACGCTCTGGGGCGTTAGCACAGATACGCAGTATTTT. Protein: CASTLWGVSTDTQYF. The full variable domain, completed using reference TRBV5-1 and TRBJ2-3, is KAGVTQTPRYLIKTRGQQVTLSCSPISGHRSVSWYQQTPGQGLQFLFEYFSETQRNKGNFPGRFSGRQFSNSRSEMNVSTLELGDSALYLCASTLWGVSTDTQYFGPGTRLTVL.

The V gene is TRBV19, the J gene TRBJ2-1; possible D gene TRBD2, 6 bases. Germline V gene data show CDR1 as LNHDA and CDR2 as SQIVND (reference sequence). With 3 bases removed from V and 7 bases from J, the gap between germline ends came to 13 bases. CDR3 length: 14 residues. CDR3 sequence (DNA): TGTGCCAGTAGTATTTTGGGACTGTGGAATGAGCAGTTCTTC. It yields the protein CASSILGLWNEQFF.

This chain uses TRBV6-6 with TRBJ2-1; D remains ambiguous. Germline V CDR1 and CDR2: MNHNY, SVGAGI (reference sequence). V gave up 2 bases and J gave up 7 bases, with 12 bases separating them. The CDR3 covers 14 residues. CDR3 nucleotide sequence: TGTGCCAGCAGTTACGGGGTGGGGTTGAATGAGCAGTTCTTC. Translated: CASSYGVGLNEQFF.

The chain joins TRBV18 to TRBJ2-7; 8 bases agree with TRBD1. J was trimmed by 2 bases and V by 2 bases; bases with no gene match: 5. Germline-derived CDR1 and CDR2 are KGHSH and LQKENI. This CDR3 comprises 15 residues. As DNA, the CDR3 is TGTGCCAGCTCACCATGGCAGGGGGCCACCTACGAGCAGTACTTC. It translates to CASSPWQGATYEQYF.

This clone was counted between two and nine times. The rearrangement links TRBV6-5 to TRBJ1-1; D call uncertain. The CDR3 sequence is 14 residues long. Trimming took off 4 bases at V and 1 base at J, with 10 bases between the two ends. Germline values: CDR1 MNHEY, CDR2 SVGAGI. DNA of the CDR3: TGTGCCAGCAGTTGGACCCTAAGGAACACTGAAGCTTTCTTT. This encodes CASSWTLRNTEAFF.

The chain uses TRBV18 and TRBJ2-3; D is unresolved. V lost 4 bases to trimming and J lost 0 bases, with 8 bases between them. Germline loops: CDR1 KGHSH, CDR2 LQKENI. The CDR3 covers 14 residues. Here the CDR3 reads CASSRYVSTDTQYF. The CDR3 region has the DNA TGTGCCAGCTCACGGTACGTTAGCACAGATACGCAGTATTTT.

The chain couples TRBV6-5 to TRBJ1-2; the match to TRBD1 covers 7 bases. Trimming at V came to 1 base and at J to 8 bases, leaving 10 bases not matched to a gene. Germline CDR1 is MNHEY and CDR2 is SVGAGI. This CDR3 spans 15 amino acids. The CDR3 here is CASSYLRQGAGGYTF. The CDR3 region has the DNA TGTGCCAGCAGTTACTTGAGACAGGGTGCAGGGGGCTACACCTTC.

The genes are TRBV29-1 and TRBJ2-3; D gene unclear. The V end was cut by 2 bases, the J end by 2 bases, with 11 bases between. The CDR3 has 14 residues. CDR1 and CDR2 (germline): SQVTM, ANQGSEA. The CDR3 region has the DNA TGCAGCGTTGAAAAGTTGGCTTACACAGATACGCAGTATTTT. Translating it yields CSVEKLAYTDTQYF.

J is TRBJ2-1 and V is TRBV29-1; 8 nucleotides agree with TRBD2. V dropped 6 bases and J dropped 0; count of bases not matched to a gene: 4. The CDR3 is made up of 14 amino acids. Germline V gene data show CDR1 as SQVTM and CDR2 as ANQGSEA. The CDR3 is CSVVGTSSYNEQFF. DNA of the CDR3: TGCAGCGTCGTTGGGACTAGCTCCTACAATGAGCAGTTCTTC.

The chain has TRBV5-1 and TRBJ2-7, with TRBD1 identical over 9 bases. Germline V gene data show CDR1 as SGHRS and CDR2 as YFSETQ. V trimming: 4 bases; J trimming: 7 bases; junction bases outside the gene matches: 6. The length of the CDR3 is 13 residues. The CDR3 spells CASSQTGTGEQYF. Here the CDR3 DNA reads TGCGCCAGCAGCCAAACCGGGACAGGGGAGCAGTACTTC.